Below, one T cell receptor (beta chain) is given with its context. Antigen: not known. It was autoimmune disease history or systemic immunosuppression that excluded patients. These data come from a study of OX40 agonist ivuxolimab in advanced cancers. Study-wide context: In three patients, partial responses were observed, one with hepatocellular carcinoma and two with cutaneous melanoma.

Assay: immunoSEQ multiplex PCR; the TCRdb copy retains only in-frame clones and omits some. Of 11,000 to 15,000 clones listed, about 90% are singletons. The germline V gene has CDR1 MNHEY and CDR2 SMNVEV (reference sequence). V trimming: 5 bases; J trimming: 1 base; junction bases outside the gene matches: 6. The CDR3 is made up of 15 amino acids. General observations from the study: Clonal expansion by week 6 occurred in CD4+ and CD8+ blood T cells (at 0.1 to 3.0 mg/kg). CD8+ T cells (on average) carried more expanded clones than CD4+ T cells.

The gene calls are TRBV27 and TRBJ2-7; the match to TRBD1 covers 9 bases. The specimen comprised CD4+ or CD8+ T cells sorted from blood, sampled in a trial of the OX40 agonist ivuxolimab. The sequence was collected from an adult with an advanced solid tumor such as melanoma, head and neck, liver or kidney cancer. The CDR3 region has the DNA TGTGCCAGCAGTAATACGGGACAGGGATCCTACGAGCAGTACTTC. Translating gives CASSNTGQGSYEQYF.